This TCR beta chain originates from a study of regulatory T cells in long-lasting Graves disease. iRepertoire HTBI primers and Arm-PCR of CDR3 regions built TCR beta libraries. In the study's own analysis: Samples collectively showed approximately 62 TRBV and 14 TRBJ segments. TCRdb reprocessed the multiplex PCR reads with MiXCR, giving one entry per CDR3 protein. TCRdb, rather than the study authors, made the V and J calls. This sample has over 450,000 distinct CDR3 sequences, with around a fifth found just once. This clonotype was seen only a few times. Time point meaning: persistent/refractory GD, antithyroid drugs over 5 years with positive TRAb. The authors made the TCR library using RNA they extracted from PBMCs. The source of the patients was an endocrinology department in Xi'an, China. This clonotype originated in a female donor with Graves disease. The sample in question was peripheral blood mononuclear cells (PBMCs), obtained when the disease was refractory, from a patient treated with antithyroid drugs.

The CDR3 region is CASSYDRNTGELFF. The CDR3 DNA is TGCGCCAGCAGCTATGACAGGAACACCGGGGAGCTGTTTTTT. The chain uses TRBV5-1 and TRBJ2-2; the D gene is possibly TRBD1 (5 bases). The CDR3 covers 14 residues. Germline lookup yields CDR1 SGHRS and CDR2 YFSETQ. The V end was cut by 3 bases, the J end by 1 base, with 7 bases between.